The T cell receptor (beta chain) under discussion was sequenced for a study of T cell responses to AZD1222 COVID-19 vaccine. Notes on the study in general: Clonal diversity was possibly underestimated, and white British individuals and females predominated among donors. The study sampled repertoires only after the peak T cell response. The reported proportion of spike-specific TCRs targeting unmutated variant regions was nearly half. Elevations in Spike-specific TCR breadth and depth followed administration of two AZD1222 doses.

With respect to this clone: Its antigen is undetermined.

This CDR3 has 12 amino acids. Per germline, CDR1 GTSNPN and CDR2 SVGIG (reference sequence). Trimming left V 1 base short and J 4 bases short, with 7 bases between. Sequencing was performed with immunoSEQ multiplex PCR; in TCRdb, only in-frame clones are kept and a portion is missing. The data hold roughly 80,000 clones, with 70% to 90% observed a single time. This chain connects TRBV30 to TRBJ2-5; D gene uncertain. The material sequenced was peripheral blood, taken on day 0 of MenACWY control vaccination. The receptor was isolated from an adult in good health. The CDR3 coding sequence is TGTGCCTGGAGTGGGTCAGGAGAGACCCAGTACTTC. Its protein is CAWSGSGETQYF.